Listed below are T cell receptor beta chains from one sample, sequenced in a study of identifying expanded T cells in peripheral blood. TCRdb's table, derived via immunoSEQ multiplex PCR, lists solely in-frame clones and lacks some. The data show more than 85,000 clones, with about 85% seen just once and just under 8.5% held by the top ten. The sample consisted of blood. These receptor sequences come from a person aged 18 to 70 in good health. The CDR3 runs from the conserved cysteine through the conserved F or W. The order of the fields is CDR3 protein, CDR3 DNA, D gene, J gene, V gene, clone size. The D gene is left open where the match is weak. A clone size is listed for some rows: how often the clone was seen (once, few, many), or a class if it is expanded.

CSVEGGTGGEGYTF | TGCAGCGTTGAAGGGGGTACAGGGGGTGAAGGCTACACCTTC | TRBD1 | TRBJ1-2 | TRBV29-1 | -
CASRSTSVIQYF | TGTGCCAGCAGATCTACTAGCGTCATTCAGTACTTC | - | TRBJ2-4 | TRBV21-1 | -
CASSYYGQGNGEQYF | TGTGCCAGCAGTTACTATGGACAGGGAAATGGCGAGCAGTACTTC | TRBD1 | TRBJ2-7 | TRBV6-6 | -
CASSYSGGGGGNTIYF | TGTGCCAGCAGTTACTCTGGGGGAGGCGGTGGAAACACCATATATTTT | - | TRBJ1-3 | TRBV6-5 | few
CASSVKASGGFGNEQFF | TGTGCCAGCAGCGTTAAGGCTAGCGGGGGTTTCGGAAATGAGCAGTTCTTC | TRBD2 | TRBJ2-1 | TRBV9 | -
CASLYRPNTEAFF | TGTGCCAGCTTGTACAGGCCGAACACTGAAGCTTTCTTT | - | TRBJ1-1 | TRBV6-5 | -
CASSQVISSGGKETQYF | TGCGCCAGCAGCCAAGTTATTAGTAGCGGGGGGAAAGAGACCCAGTACTTC | TRBD2 | TRBJ2-5 | TRBV4-3 | -
CASSLLAGGQETQYF | TGCGCCAGCAGCTTGCTAGCGGGGGGCCAAGAGACCCAGTACTTC | TRBD2 | TRBJ2-5 | TRBV5-1 | -
CASSVPGQGGIVYGYTF | TGTGCCAGCAGCGTACCGGGACAGGGAGGGATTGTATATGGCTACACCTTC | TRBD1 | TRBJ1-2 | TRBV5-4 | -
CASSAVLPGQGSTYEQYF | TGTGCCAGCAGCGCCGTACTTCCGGGACAGGGGTCAACCTACGAGCAGTACTTC | TRBD1 | TRBJ2-7 | TRBV11-1 | once
CASSSGRGMGETEAFF | TGTGCCAGCAGCTCCGGGCGAGGGATGGGAGAAACTGAAGCTTTCTTT | - | TRBJ1-1 | TRBV7-9 | -
CASSLGVDSGPGYTF | TGTGCCAGCAGCTTAGGCGTGGATTCTGGGCCTGGCTACACCTTC | - | TRBJ1-2 | TRBV7-2 | -
CASSQVIGGQGVYEQYF | TGTGCCAGCAGCCAAGTCATAGGGGGACAGGGAGTCTACGAGCAGTACTTC | TRBD1 | TRBJ2-7 | TRBV4-2 | once
CASSLFSGGAFRNEQFF | TGCGCCAGCAGCTTGTTCAGCGGGGGGGCGTTTCGGAATGAGCAGTTCTTC | TRBD2 | TRBJ2-1 | TRBV5-1 | -
CASSLAPGGPETQYF | TGTGCCAGCAGCTTAGCGCCGGGGGGGCCGGAGACCCAGTACTTC | TRBD2 | TRBJ2-5 | TRBV7-8 | -
CAPFQGNSGNTIYF | TGTGCCCCATTCCAGGGGAACTCTGGAAACACCATATATTTT | - | TRBJ1-3 | TRBV6-5 | -
CASSDSGDPPYGYTF | TGTGCCAGCAGTGACTCTGGTGACCCTCCCTATGGCTACACCTTC | - | TRBJ1-2 | TRBV6-4 | -
CASSLVWEETQYF | TGTGCCAGCAGCTTGGTTTGGGAGGAGACCCAGTACTTC | - | TRBJ2-5 | TRBV5-4 | -
CASSSEGGRGDIQYF | TGTGCCAGCAGCTCCGAAGGTGGCAGGGGGGACATTCAGTACTTC | - | TRBJ2-4 | TRBV5-4 | few
CASSLVQYNEQFF | TGTGCCAGCAGCTTAGTACAATACAATGAGCAGTTCTTC | - | TRBJ2-1 | TRBV7-2 | once
CASSIREGEQYF | TGTGCCAGTAGTATCAGGGAAGGCGAGCAGTACTTC | - | TRBJ2-7 | TRBV19 | -
CASSPQAPGVYEQYF | TGTGCCAGCAGCCCCCAGGCCCCAGGGGTTTACGAGCAGTACTTC | - | TRBJ2-7 | TRBV6-5 | -
CASSLGGRGYGYTF | TGTGCCAGCAGCTTGGGGGGAAGAGGCTATGGCTACACCTTC | - | TRBJ1-2 | TRBV5-4 | once
CASSLTGTSGRSTDTQYF | TGTGCCAGCAGCTTGACCGGGACTAGCGGGAGGAGCACAGATACGCAGTATTTT | TRBD2 | TRBJ2-3 | TRBV7-9 | -
CASSFTGRSDTQYF | TGTGCCAGCAGTTTCACAGGAAGGTCAGATACGCAGTATTTT | - | TRBJ2-3 | TRBV28 | -
CASSQFAGLSGNYEQYF | TGTGCCAGCAGCCAATTTGCGGGTCTGAGCGGGAACTACGAGCAGTACTTC | TRBD2 | TRBJ2-7 | TRBV14 | -
CASSLVASGGAPYEQYF | TGTGCCAGCAGCTTGGTTGCTAGCGGGGGGGCTCCCTACGAGCAGTACTTC | TRBD2 | TRBJ2-7 | TRBV5-4 | -
CASSTGLPSYEQYF | TGTGCCAGTAGTACGGGCCTACCCTCCTACGAGCAGTACTTC | - | TRBJ2-7 | TRBV19 | -
CASSRRETQYF | TGTGCCAGCAGCCGGAGGGAGACCCAGTACTTC | - | TRBJ2-5 | TRBV28 | once
CASSLLGSGGPNEQFF | TGTGCCAGCAGCTTACTGGGTAGCGGGGGCCCCAATGAGCAGTTCTTC | TRBD2 | TRBJ2-1 | TRBV7-2 | -
CASSLFAGVDNGYTF | TGCGCCAGCAGCTTGTTCGCGGGGGTAGACAATGGCTACACCTTC | - | TRBJ1-2 | TRBV5-1 | -
CAISESRSSYEQYF | TGTGCCATCAGTGAGTCGAGGTCTAGTTACGAGCAGTACTTC | - | TRBJ2-7 | TRBV10-3 | -
CASSLDTGTGELFF | TGTGCCAGCAGCTTAGATACGGGCACCGGGGAGCTGTTTTTT | - | TRBJ2-2 | TRBV7-2 | -
CASSPSRKGLVNEKLFF | TGTGCCAGCAGCCCGTCCAGGAAGGGGCTAGTGAATGAAAAACTGTTTTTT | - | TRBJ1-4 | TRBV16 | -
CASSVGVVSPQAAQYF | TGTGCCAGCAGCGTAGGGGTAGTATCCCCCCAAGCGGCGCAGTATTTT | - | TRBJ2-3 | TRBV9 | -
CASSLDRSTDTQYF | TGTGCCAGCTCACTGGACAGAAGCACAGATACGCAGTATTTT | - | TRBJ2-3 | TRBV18 | once
CASSQVGASGLNEQFF | TGCGCCAGCAGCCAAGTTGGGGCTAGCGGGCTCAATGAGCAGTTCTTC | TRBD2 | TRBJ2-1 | TRBV4-1 | -
CASSLGQGFISNYNEQFF | TGTGCCAGCAGTTTAGGGCAGGGATTTATATCGAACTACAATGAGCAGTTCTTC | - | TRBJ2-1 | TRBV28 | -
CASCTGGTGGDEQYF | TGTGCCAGCTGCACCGGAGGGACAGGGGGCGACGAGCAGTACTTC | TRBD1 | TRBJ2-7 | TRBV28 | -
CASSFGHDNEQFF | TGCGCCAGCAGCTTCGGGCACGACAATGAGCAGTTCTTC | - | TRBJ2-1 | TRBV5-1 | -
CASKWTDAYEQYF | TGTGCCAGCAAGTGGACAGATGCCTACGAGCAGTACTTC | - | TRBJ2-7 | TRBV6-1 | -
CASSDSSATNTGELFF | TGTGCCAGCAGTGACTCTAGCGCCACGAACACCGGGGAGCTGTTTTTT | - | TRBJ2-2 | TRBV6-4 | -
CASRQSEGQNTEAFF | TGTGCCAGCAGGCAAAGCGAGGGTCAAAACACTGAAGCTTTCTTT | - | TRBJ1-1 | TRBV2 | -
CASIPGQSRYEQYF | TGTGCCAGCATCCCGGGACAGAGTCGCTACGAGCAGTACTTC | TRBD1 | TRBJ2-7 | TRBV6-1 | -
CASSFAGSYEQYF | TGTGCCAGCAGTTTTGCGGGATCCTACGAGCAGTACTTC | - | TRBJ2-7 | TRBV6-5 | -
CASSLQPGLGDLSYEQYF | TGTGCCAGCAGCTTGCAACCTGGCCTGGGGGACCTCTCTTACGAGCAGTACTTC | - | TRBJ2-7 | TRBV5-4 | -
CASNRGQGGETQYF | TGTGCCAGCAACCGCGGACAGGGGGGGGAGACCCAGTACTTC | TRBD1 | TRBJ2-5 | TRBV28 | -
CASSLGDRVGEQYF | TGTGCCAGCAGTTTAGGCGACAGGGTCGGCGAGCAGTACTTC | TRBD1 | TRBJ2-7 | TRBV27 | -
CASRQGVGYEQYF | TGTGCCAGCAGACAGGGGGTCGGCTACGAGCAGTACTTC | TRBD1 | TRBJ2-7 | TRBV7-2 | -
CAISDGGTNEQFF | TGTGCCATCAGTGATGGGGGTACGAATGAGCAGTTCTTC | - | TRBJ2-1 | TRBV10-3 | -
CSANLNYEQYF | TGCAGTGCTAACTTAAACTACGAGCAGTACTTC | - | TRBJ2-7 | TRBV20-1 | -
CASRPPGQGSEKLFF | TGCGCCAGCAGACCGCCGGGACAGGGAAGTGAAAAACTGTTTTTT | TRBD1 | TRBJ1-4 | TRBV4-1 | -
CASSPLGSSSGNTIYF | TGTGCCAGCAGCCCATTGGGGTCGAGTTCTGGAAACACCATATATTTT | - | TRBJ1-3 | TRBV7-6 | -
CASSFRQQETQYF | TGTGCCAGCAGTTTTCGACAGCAAGAGACCCAGTACTTC | - | TRBJ2-5 | TRBV6-1 | -
CASSPARTADTQYF | TGTGCCAGCTCACCGGCTAGAACTGCAGATACGCAGTATTTT | - | TRBJ2-3 | TRBV18 | -